This is a list of T cell receptor beta chains from one sample in a study of blood T cell repertoires in COVID-19. Assay: immunoSEQ multiplex PCR; the TCRdb copy retains only in-frame clones and omits some. The data show some 500,000 clones, 70% to 90% seen once. Input material: peripheral blood. The receptors stem from a woman aged 50 to 65 with COVID-19, enrolled during active disease. The CDR3 runs from the conserved cysteine through the conserved F or W. D genes are given only for firm matches. Size tells how often a clone was seen (once, few, many) or the class of an expanded clone, and some rows leave it out.

J gene,clone size,V gene,D gene,CDR3 DNA,CDR3 protein
TRBJ2-1,NA,TRBV15,TRBD2,TGTGCCACCGGAGCTAGCGGGGGTTTGGGCATGGGGCAGTTCTTC,CATGASGGLGMGQFF
TRBJ1-5,NA,TRBV7-8,TRBD1,TGTGCCAGCAGTACTGACAGGGTCGGACAGCCCCAGCATTTT,CASSTDRVGQPQHF
TRBJ1-1,once,TRBV7-9,TRBD1,TGTGCCAGCAGTGGGGACAGCCCGAACACTGAAGCTTTCTTT,CASSGDSPNTEAFF
TRBJ2-1,NA,TRBV27,NA,TGTGCCAGCGGCAGGGGACCCTACAATGAGCAGTTCTTC,CASGRGPYNEQFF
TRBJ1-2,NA,TRBV3-1/TRBV3-2,NA,TGTGCCAGCAGCCAAGTCTTATCGGGTACCTTAAGCTATGGCTACACCTTC,CASSQVLSGTLSYGYTF
TRBJ2-1,NA,TRBV18,TRBD2,TGTGCCAGCTCACCGACTAGCGGGGCCGATGAGCAGTTCTTC,CASSPTSGADEQFF
TRBJ1-5,NA,TRBV11-2,NA,TGTGCCAGCAGCTGGACACGGGGGAGAGGGCAGCCCCAGCATTTT,CASSWTRGRGQPQHF
TRBJ1-2,NA,TRBV5-4,NA,TGTGCCAGCAGCCTCCGGGGTGTCGACGCCTATGGCTACACCTTC,CASSLRGVDAYGYTF
TRBJ2-3,NA,TRBV29-1,NA,TGCAGCGTTGAAGAACCAGGGGTAGGCACAGATACGCAGTATTTT,CSVEEPGVGTDTQYF
TRBJ2-3,NA,TRBV5-1,NA,TGCGCCAGCAGCTTTGGCCGACTCACAGATACGCAGTATTTT,CASSFGRLTDTQYF
TRBJ1-3,few,TRBV19,NA,TGTGCCAGTAGTATCATGACAGTCTCTGGAAACACCATATATTTT,CASSIMTVSGNTIYF
TRBJ1-2,NA,TRBV6-1,TRBD1,TGTGCCAGCAGTGAAGCCGGACAGGGGGGCGGCTACACCTTC,CASSEAGQGGGYTF
TRBJ2-6,NA,TRBV5-1,NA,TGCGCCAGCAGCATCGGGGGCTCTGGGGCCAACGTCCTGACTTTC,CASSIGGSGANVLTF
TRBJ1-6,NA,TRBV9,TRBD1,TGTGCCAGCAGCGTAGGTCACAGGGGAGGCCTCTATTCACCCCTCCACTTT,CASSVGHRGGLYSPLHF
TRBJ2-3,few,TRBV7-9,NA,TGTGCCAGCAGCTTTACAGGGAACACAGATACGCAGTATTTT,CASSFTGNTDTQYF
TRBJ2-1,once,TRBV5-1,NA,TGCGCCAGCAGCTTGACTAGAGATGAGCAGTTCTTC,CASSLTRDEQFF
TRBJ2-1,NA,TRBV6-2/TRBV6-3,NA,TGTGCCAGCAGCATCAGGGCAGTGGGCGGCAGTGAGCAGTTCTTC,CASSIRAVGGSEQFF
TRBJ1-2,once,TRBV13,NA,TGTGCCAGCAGCCAAGGACTCCTATATGGCTACACCTTC,CASSQGLLYGYTF